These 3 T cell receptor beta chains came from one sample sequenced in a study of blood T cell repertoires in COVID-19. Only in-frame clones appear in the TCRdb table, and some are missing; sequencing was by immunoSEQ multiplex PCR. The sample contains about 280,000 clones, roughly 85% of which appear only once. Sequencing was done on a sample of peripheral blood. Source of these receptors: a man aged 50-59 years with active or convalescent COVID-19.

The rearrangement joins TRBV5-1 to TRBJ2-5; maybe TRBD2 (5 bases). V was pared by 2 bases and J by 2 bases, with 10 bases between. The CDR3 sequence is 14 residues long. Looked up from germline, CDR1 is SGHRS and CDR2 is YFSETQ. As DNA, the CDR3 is TGCGCCAGCAGCTTTTTGCGCGGGCAAGAGACCCAGTACTTC. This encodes CASSFLRGQETQYF.

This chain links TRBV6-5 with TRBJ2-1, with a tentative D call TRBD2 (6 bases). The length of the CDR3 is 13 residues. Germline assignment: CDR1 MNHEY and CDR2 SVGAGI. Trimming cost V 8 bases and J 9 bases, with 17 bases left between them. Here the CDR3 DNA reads TGTGCCAGCGCCCCGGAGGGAGGTGGTGAGCAGTTCTTC. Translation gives CASAPEGGGEQFF.

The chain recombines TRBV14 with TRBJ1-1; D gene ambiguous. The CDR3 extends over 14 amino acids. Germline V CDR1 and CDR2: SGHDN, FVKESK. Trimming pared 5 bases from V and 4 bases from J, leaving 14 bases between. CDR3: CASSALSSGTEAFF. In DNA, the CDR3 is TGTGCCAGCAGCGCGTTGTCCTCGGGCACTGAAGCTTTCTTT. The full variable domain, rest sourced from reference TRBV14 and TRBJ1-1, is EAGVTQFPSHSVIEKGQTVTLRCDPISGHDNLYWYRRVMGKEIKFLLHFVKESKQDESGMPNNRFLAERTGGTYSTLKVQPAELEDSGVYFCASSALSSGTEAFFGQGTRLTVV.